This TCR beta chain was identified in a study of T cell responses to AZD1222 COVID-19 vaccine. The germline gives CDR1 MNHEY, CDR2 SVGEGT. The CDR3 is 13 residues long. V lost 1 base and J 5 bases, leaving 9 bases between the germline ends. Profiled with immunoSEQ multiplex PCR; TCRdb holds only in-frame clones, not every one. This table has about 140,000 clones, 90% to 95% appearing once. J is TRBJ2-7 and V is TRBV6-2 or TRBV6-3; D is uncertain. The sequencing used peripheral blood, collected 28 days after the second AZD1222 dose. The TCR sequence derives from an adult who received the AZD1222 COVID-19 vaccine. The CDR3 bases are TGTGCCAGCAGTTACTTCCCGTCGCACGAGCAGTACTTC. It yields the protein CASSYFPSHEQYF.